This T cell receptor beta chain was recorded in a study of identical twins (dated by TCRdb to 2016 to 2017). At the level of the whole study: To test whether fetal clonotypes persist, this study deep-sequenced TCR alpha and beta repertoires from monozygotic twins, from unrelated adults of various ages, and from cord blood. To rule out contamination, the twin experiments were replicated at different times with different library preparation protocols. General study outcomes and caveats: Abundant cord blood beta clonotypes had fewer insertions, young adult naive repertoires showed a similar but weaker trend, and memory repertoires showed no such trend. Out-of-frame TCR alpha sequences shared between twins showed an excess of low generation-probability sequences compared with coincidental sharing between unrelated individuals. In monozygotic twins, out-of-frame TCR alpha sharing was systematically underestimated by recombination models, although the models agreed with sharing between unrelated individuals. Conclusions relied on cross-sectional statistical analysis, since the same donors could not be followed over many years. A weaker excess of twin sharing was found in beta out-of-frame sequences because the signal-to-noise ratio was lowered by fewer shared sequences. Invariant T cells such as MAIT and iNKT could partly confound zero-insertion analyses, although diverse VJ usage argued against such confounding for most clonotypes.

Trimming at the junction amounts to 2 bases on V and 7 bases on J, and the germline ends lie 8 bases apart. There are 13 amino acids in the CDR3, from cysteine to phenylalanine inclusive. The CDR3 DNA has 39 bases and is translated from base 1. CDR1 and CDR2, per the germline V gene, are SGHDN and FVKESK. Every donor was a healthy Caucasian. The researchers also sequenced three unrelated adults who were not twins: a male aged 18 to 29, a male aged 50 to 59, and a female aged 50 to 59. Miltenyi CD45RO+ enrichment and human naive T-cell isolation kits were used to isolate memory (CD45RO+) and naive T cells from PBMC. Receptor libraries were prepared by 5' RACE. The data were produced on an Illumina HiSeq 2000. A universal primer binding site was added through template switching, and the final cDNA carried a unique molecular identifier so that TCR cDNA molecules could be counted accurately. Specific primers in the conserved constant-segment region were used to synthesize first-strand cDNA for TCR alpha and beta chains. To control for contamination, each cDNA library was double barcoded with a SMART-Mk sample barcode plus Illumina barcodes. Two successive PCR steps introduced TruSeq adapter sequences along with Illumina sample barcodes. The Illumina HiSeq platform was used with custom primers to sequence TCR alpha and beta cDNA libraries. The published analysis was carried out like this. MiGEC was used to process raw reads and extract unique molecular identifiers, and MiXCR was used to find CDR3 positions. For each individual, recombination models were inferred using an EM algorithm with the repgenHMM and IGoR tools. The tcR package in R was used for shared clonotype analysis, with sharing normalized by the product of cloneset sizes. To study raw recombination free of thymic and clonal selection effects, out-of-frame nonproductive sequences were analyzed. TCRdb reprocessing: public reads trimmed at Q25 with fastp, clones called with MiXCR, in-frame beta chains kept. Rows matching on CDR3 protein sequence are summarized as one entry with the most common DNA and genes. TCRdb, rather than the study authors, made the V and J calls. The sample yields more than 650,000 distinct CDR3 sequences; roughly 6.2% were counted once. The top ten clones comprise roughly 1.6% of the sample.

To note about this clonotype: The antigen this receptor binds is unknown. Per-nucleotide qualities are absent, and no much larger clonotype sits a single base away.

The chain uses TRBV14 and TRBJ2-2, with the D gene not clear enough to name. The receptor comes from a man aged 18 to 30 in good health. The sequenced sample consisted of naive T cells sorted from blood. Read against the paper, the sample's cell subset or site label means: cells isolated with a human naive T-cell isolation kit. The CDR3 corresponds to CASSQLQVGELFF. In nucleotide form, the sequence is TGTGCCAGCAGCCAACTACAAGTCGGGGAGCTGTTTTTT. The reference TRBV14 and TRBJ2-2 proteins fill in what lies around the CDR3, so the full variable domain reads EAGVTQFPSHSVIEKGQTVTLRCDPISGHDNLYWYRRVMGKEIKFLLHFVKESKQDESGMPNNRFLAERTGGTYSTLKVQPAELEDSGVYFCASSQLQVGELFFGEGSRLTVL.